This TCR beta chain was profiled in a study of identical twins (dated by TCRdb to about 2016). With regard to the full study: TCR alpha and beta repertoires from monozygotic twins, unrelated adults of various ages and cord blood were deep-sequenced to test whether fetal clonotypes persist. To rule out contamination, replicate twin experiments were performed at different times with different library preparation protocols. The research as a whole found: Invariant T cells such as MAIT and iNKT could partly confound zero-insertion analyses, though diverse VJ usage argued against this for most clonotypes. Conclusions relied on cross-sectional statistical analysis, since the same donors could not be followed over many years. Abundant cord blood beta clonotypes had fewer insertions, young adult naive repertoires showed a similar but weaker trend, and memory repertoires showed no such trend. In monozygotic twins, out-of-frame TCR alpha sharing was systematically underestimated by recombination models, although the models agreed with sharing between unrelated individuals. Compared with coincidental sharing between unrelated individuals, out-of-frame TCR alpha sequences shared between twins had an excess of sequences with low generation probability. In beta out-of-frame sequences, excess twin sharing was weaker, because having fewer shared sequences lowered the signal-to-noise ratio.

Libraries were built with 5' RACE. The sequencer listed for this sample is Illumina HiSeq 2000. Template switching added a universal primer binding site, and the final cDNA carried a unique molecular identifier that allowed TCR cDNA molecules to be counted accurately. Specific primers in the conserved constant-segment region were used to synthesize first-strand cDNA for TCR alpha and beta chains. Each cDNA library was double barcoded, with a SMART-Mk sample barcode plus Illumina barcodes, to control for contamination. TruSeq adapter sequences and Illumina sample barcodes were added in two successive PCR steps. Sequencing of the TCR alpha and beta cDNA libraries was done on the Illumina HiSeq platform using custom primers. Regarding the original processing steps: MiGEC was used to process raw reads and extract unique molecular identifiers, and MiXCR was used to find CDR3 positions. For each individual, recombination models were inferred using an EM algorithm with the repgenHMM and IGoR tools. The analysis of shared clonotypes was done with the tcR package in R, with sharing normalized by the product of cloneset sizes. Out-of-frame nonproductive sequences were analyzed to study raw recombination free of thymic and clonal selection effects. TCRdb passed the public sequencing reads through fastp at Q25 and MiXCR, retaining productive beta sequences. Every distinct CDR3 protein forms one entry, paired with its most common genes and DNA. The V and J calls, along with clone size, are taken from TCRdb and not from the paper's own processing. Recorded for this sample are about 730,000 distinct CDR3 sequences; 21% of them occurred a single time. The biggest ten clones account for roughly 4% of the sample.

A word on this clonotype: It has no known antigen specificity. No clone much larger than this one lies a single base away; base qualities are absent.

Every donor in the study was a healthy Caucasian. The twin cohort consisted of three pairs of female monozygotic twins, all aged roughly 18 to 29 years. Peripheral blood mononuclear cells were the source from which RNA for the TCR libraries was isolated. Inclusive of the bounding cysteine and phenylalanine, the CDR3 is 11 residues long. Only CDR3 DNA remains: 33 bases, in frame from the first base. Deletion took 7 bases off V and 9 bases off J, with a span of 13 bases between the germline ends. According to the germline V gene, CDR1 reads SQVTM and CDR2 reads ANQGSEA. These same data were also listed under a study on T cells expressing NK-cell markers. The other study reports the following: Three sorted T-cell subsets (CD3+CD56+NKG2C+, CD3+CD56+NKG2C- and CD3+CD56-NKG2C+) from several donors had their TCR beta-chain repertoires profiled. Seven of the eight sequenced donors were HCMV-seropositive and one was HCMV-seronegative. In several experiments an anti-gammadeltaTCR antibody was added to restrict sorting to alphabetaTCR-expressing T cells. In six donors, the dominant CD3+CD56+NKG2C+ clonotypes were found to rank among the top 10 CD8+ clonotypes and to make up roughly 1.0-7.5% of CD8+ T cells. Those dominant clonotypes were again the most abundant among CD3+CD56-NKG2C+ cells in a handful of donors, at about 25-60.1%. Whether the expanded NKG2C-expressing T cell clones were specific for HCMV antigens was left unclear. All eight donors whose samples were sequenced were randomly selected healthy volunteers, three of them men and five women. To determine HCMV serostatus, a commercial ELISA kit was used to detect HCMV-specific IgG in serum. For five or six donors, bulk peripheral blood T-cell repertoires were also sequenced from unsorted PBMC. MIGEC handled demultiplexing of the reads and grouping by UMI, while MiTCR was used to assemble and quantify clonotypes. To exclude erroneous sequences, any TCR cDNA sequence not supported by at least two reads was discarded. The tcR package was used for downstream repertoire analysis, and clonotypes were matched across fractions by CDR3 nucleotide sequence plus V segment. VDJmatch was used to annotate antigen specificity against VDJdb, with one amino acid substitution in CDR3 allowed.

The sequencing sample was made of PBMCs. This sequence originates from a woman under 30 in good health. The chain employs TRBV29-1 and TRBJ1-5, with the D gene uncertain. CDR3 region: CSAGEVWPQHF. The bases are TGCAGCGCTGGAGAGGTATGGCCCCAGCATTTT.